This TCR beta chain was sequenced during a study of blood T cell repertoires in COVID-19. As for the study in general: Researchers got acute and convalescent COVID-19 samples from the United States, Italy and Spain. Sample material is recorded as cDNA or gDNA derived from T cells, B-cell-depleted T cells, or PBMCs.

In its sample, this clone was seen a few times. Original methodology: Using reference gene primer amplification, nucleated cell counts were estimated. Clones were sequenced by immunoSEQ multiplex PCR, and TCRdb holds only the in-frame ones, with some missing. V, J and clone size were drawn from that table, and D and trimming were deduced from the DNA. The sample carries 200,000 to 250,000 clones, about 86% recorded once. The V and J ends lost 3 bases and 1 base respectively, with 6 bases between them. The CDR3 totals 13 residues. Germline CDR1 reads SEHNR; CDR2 reads FQNEAQ (reference sequence). The sequenced sample was peripheral blood. The sequence came from a man aged 18 to 29 with active or convalescent COVID-19. The chain couples TRBV7-9 to TRBJ1-1; no clear D gene. CDR3 sequence (DNA): TGTGCCAGCAGCTTTCCGTCGAACACTGAAGCTTTCTTT. Amino acids: CASSFPSNTEAFF.